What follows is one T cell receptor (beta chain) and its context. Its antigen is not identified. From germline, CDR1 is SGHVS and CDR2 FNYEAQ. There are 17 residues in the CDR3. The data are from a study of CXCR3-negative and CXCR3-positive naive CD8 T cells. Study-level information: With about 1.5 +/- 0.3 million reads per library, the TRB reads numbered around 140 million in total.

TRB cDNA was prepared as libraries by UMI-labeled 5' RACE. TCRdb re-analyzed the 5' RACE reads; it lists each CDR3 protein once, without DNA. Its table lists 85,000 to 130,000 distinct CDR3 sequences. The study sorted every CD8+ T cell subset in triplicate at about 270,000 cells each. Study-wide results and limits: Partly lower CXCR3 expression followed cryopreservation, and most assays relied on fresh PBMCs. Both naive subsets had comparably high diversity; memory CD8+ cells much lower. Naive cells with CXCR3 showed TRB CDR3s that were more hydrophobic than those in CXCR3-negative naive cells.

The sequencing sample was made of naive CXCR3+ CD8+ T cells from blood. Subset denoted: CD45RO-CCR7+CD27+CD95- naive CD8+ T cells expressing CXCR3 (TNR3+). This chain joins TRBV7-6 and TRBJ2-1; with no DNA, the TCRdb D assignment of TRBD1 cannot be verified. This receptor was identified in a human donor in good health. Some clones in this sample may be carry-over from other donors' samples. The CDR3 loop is CASSLYSSGSYGDEQFF.